Given below is one T cell receptor (beta chain) in context. Random hexamers were used to reverse transcribe the RNA input (roughly 0.5 to 1 ug). Multiplex PCR with immunoSEQ amplified the TCR beta CDR3 across 54 Vbeta and 13 Jbeta. One entry per CDR3 protein results from TCRdb running MiXCR on the immunoSEQ multiplex PCR reads. The repertoire consists of about 210,000 distinct CDR3 sequences, with roughly 96% occurring once and the leading ten covering less than 0.095%. The study sequenced TCR beta in blood CD8+ and CD4+ T cells. CDR3 length: 15 amino acids. Germline CDR1 and CDR2: DFQATT and SNEGSKA (reference sequence). The V segment lost 5 bases and the J segment 3 bases; nucleotides outside the gene matches: 10. The sample originates from a study of CD8 T cells in Susac syndrome.

Sample: CD4+ T cells from PBMCs. The chain couples TRBV20-1 to TRBJ2-7, with 10 bases that match TRBD2. The source of this sequence is a human donor with multiple sclerosis. The CDR3 reads CSARRRLAGVYEQYF. Written as DNA, the CDR3 is TGCAGTGCTCGACGGCGACTAGCGGGTGTCTACGAGCAGTACTTC.